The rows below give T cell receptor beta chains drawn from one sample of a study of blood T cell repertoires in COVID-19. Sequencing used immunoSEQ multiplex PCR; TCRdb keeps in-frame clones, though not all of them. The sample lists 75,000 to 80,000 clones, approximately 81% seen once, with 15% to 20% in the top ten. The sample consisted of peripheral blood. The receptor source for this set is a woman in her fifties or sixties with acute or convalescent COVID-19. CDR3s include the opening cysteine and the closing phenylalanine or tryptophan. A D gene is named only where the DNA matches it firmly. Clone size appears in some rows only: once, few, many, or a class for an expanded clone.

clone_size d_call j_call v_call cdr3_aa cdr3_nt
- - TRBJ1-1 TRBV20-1 CSALDAHEAFF TGCAGTGCCTTAGATGCCCACGAAGCTTTCTTT
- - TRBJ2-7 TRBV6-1 CASSEVRTAYEQYF TGTGCCAGCAGTGAAGTAAGGACAGCCTACGAGCAGTACTTC
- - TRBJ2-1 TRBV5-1 CASSLVGSHLYNEQFF TGCGCCAGCAGCTTGGTGGGCAGCCACCTCTACAATGAGCAGTTCTTC
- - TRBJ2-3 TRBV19 CASSIDKTFAQYF TGTGCCAGTAGTATTGATAAGACATTCGCGCAGTATTTT
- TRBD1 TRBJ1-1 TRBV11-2 CASSLGDRGKAFF TGTGCCAGCAGCTTAGGGGACAGGGGTAAAGCTTTCTTT
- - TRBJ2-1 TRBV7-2 CASSPSGAYNEQFF TGTGCCAGCAGCCCCTCGGGTGCCTACAATGAGCAGTTCTTC
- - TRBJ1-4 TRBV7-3 CASSSGKDEKLFF TGTGCCAGCAGCTCAGGGAAGGATGAAAAACTGTTTTTT
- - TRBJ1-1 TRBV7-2 CASSSSGLGTEAFF TGTGCCAGCAGTTCTTCAGGGTTGGGCACTGAAGCTTTCTTT
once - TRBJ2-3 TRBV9 CASSSGTYADTQYF TGTGCCAGCAGCTCCGGGACTTACGCTGATACGCAGTATTTT
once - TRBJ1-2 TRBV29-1 CSVEDRRGVDGYTF TGCAGCGTTGAAGATAGGCGGGGGGTTGATGGCTACACCTTC
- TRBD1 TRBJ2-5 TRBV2 CASSRDRGFWETQYF TGTGCCAGCAGCCGAGACAGGGGTTTTTGGGAGACCCAGTACTTC
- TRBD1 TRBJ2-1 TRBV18 CASSPRTGRADNEQFF TGTGCCAGCTCACCACGGACAGGGCGGGCGGACAATGAGCAGTTCTTC
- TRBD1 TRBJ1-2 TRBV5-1 CASTIAGTGNGYTF TGCGCCAGCACCATCGCTGGGACAGGGAATGGCTACACCTTC
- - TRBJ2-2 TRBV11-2 CASSPIRGSTGELFF TGTGCCAGCAGCCCAATACGGGGGTCCACCGGGGAGCTGTTTTTT
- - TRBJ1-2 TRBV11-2 CASSRGGRGTNYGYTF TGTGCCAGCAGCCGTGGTGGCAGGGGAACGAATTATGGCTACACCTTC
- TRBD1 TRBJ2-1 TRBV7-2 CASSLAGQGFNEQFF TGTGCCAGCAGCTTAGCGGGACAGGGTTTCAATGAGCAGTTCTTC
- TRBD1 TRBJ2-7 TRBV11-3 CASSLDRQGHEQYF TGTGCCAGCAGCTTAGACCGACAGGGACACGAGCAGTACTTC
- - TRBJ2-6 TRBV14 CASSQARTGANVLTF TGTGCCAGCAGCCAAGCGAGGACTGGGGCCAACGTCCTGACTTTC
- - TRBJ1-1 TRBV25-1 CASSLQGKGAEAFF TGTGCCAGCAGCCTACAGGGTAAGGGTGCTGAAGCTTTCTTT
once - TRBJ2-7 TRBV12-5 CASGLCMGPCEQYF TGTGCTAGTGGTTTGTGTATGGGCCCCTGCGAGCAGTACTTC
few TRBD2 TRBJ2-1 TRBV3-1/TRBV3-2 CASSQGGGYNEQFF TGTGCCAGCAGCCAAGGGGGGGGGTACAATGAGCAGTTCTTC
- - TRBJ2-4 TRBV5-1 CASSTEGLGTKNIQYF TGCGCCAGCAGTACGGAGGGGCTCGGAACCAAAAACATTCAGTACTTC
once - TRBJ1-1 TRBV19 CASSILQVNTEAFF TGTGCCAGTAGTATATTACAAGTTAACACTGAAGCTTTCTTT
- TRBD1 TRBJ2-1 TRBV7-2 CASSLETGTGANNEQFF TGTGCCAGCAGCTTAGAAACCGGGACAGGGGCTAACAATGAGCAGTTCTTC
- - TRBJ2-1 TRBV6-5 CASSYGQTSYNEQFF TGTGCCAGCAGTTACGGACAGACCTCCTACAATGAGCAGTTCTTC
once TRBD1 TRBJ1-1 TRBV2 CASSEQGAGGPEAFF TGTGCCAGCAGTGAACAAGGGGCAGGGGGGCCTGAAGCTTTCTTT
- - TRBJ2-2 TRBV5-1 CASSLEWGPGELFF TGCGCCAGCAGCTTGGAATGGGGCCCCGGGGAGCTGTTTTTT
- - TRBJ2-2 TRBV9 CASSLKRTPNTGELFF TGTGCCAGCAGCCTGAAGAGGACACCGAACACCGGGGAGCTGTTTTTT
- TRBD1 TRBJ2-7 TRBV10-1 CASSAGQTVYEQYF TGCGCCAGCAGTGCGGGACAGACAGTCTACGAGCAGTACTTC
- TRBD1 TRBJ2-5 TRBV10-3 CAIQGEAETQYF TGTGCCATACAGGGGGAGGCGGAGACCCAGTACTTC
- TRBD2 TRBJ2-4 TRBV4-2 CASSQEGRGAAAKNIQYF TGTGCCAGCAGCCAAGAGGGGAGGGGAGCGGCAGCCAAAAACATTCAGTACTTC
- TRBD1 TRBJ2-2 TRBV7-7 CASSAGQGYTGELFF TGTGCTAGCAGCGCAGGACAGGGTTACACCGGGGAGCTGTTTTTT